The rows below give T cell receptor beta chains drawn from one sample of a study of blood T cell repertoires in COVID-19. Some clones are missing from TCRdb's copy, which holds only in-frame ones; the method was immunoSEQ multiplex PCR. Of a few hundred thousand clones in the sample, roughly 89% were seen once. Sequences were obtained from PBMCs or T cells enriched from blood (not recorded which). The source of these receptors is a woman in her fifties or sixties who had been exposed to COVID-19. CDR3s include the opening cysteine and the closing phenylalanine or tryptophan. The D gene is left open where the match is weak. Clone size is shown for a subset of rows, as once, few, many or a class of expanded clone.

V gene,clone size,J gene,D gene,CDR3 protein,CDR3 DNA
TRBV6-4,.,TRBJ2-7,TRBD1,CASSVDRGSAYEQYF,TGTGCCAGCAGTGTCGACAGGGGGTCTGCCTACGAGCAGTACTTC
TRBV5-8,.,TRBJ1-2,TRBD1,CASSTGQGAGRGYTF,TGTGCCAGCAGCACGGGACAGGGGGCCGGGCGCGGCTACACCTTC
TRBV6-5,.,TRBJ1-4,.,CASTEGNGREKLFF,TGTGCCAGCACCGAGGGGAATGGGAGGGAAAAACTGTTTTTT
TRBV3-1/TRBV3-2,.,TRBJ1-4,TRBD1,CASSPNRGRGEKLFF,TGTGCCAGCAGCCCAAACAGGGGGCGAGGTGAAAAACTGTTTTTT
TRBV2,.,TRBJ1-1,.,CASSVMGANTEAFF,TGTGCCAGCAGTGTAATGGGGGCGAACACTGAAGCTTTCTTT
TRBV6-2/TRBV6-3,.,TRBJ2-1,.,CASSYSKAYNEQFF,TGTGCCAGCAGTTACTCGAAAGCATACAATGAGCAGTTCTTC
TRBV19,.,TRBJ2-7,TRBD2,CASSIGEGISTYEQYF,TGTGCCAGTAGTATAGGGGAGGGGATCTCCACCTACGAGCAGTACTTC
TRBV28,.,TRBJ1-5,.,CASSWSVHQPQHF,TGTGCCAGCAGTTGGTCGGTGCATCAGCCCCAGCATTTT
TRBV15,.,TRBJ1-5,TRBD1,CATSNRDSSQPQHF,TGTGCCACCAGCAACCGGGACAGTAGTCAGCCCCAGCATTTT
TRBV11-2,once,TRBJ1-2,.,CASSLGTAAGYTF,TGTGCCAGCAGCTTAGGGACAGCGGCTGGCTACACCTTC
TRBV1,.,TRBJ2-7,.,CTSSFALAGDSYEQYF,TGCACCAGCAGCTTCGCTCTAGCGGGGGACTCCTACGAGCAGTACTTC
TRBV6-1,.,TRBJ1-2,.,CASSEAGASYGYTF,TGTGCCAGCAGTGAAGCGGGGGCGAGCTATGGCTACACCTTC
TRBV30,.,TRBJ1-3,TRBD1,CAWSTGVNGNTIYF,TGTGCCTGGAGCACAGGGGTCAATGGAAACACCATATATTTT
TRBV7-9,.,TRBJ1-6,.,CASSLETAPLHF,TGTGCCAGCAGCTTAGAAACGGCACCCCTCCACTTT
TRBV14,.,TRBJ2-3,.,CASSQTVGPPADTQYF,TGTGCCAGCAGCCAAACTGTGGGGCCCCCCGCAGATACGCAGTATTTT
TRBV2,.,TRBJ1-2,.,CASSDVGRGGGYTF,TGTGCCAGCAGTGATGTTGGGAGGGGAGGTGGCTACACCTTC
TRBV18,once,TRBJ1-2,TRBD1,CASSPGQGNYGYTF,TGTGCCAGCTCACCGGGACAGGGGAACTATGGCTACACCTTC
TRBV27,.,TRBJ1-6,TRBD1,CASSLDRTGGNSPLHF,TGTGCCAGCAGTTTGGACCGGACAGGGGGAAATTCACCCCTCCACTTT
TRBV19,.,TRBJ2-3,TRBD2,CASSVTSGGALTQYF,TGTGCCAGTAGTGTGACTAGCGGGGGGGCATTGACGCAGTATTTT
TRBV5-1,once,TRBJ2-5,.,CASSPSYTDRQETQYF,TGCGCCAGCAGCCCATCGTACACAGACAGACAAGAGACCCAGTACTTC
TRBV2,.,TRBJ1-6,.,CASSEAPAGPLHF,TGTGCCAGCAGTGAAGCGCCTGCCGGACCCCTCCACTTT
TRBV4-1,few,TRBJ2-5,TRBD2,CASSQTTSGGETQYF,TGCGCCAGCAGCCAGACCACAAGCGGGGGCGAGACCCAGTACTTC
TRBV5-4,.,TRBJ2-3,.,CASTDKENTDTQYF,TGTGCCAGCACCGATAAAGAGAACACAGATACGCAGTATTTT
TRBV4-1,once,TRBJ2-3,.,CASSQDRRGTDTQYF,TGCGCCAGCAGCCAAGATCGGCGGGGCACAGATACGCAGTATTTT
TRBV5-1,.,TRBJ2-5,.,CASSLRSGETQYF,TGCGCCAGCAGCCTCCGGTCCGGAGAGACCCAGTACTTC
TRBV12-3/TRBV12-4,.,TRBJ2-3,.,CASSQQDTDTQYF,TGTGCCAGCAGTCAACAGGACACAGATACGCAGTATTTT
TRBV9,.,TRBJ1-5,.,CASSVDGLYNQPQHF,TGTGCCAGCAGCGTAGACGGACTTTACAATCAGCCCCAGCATTTT
TRBV5-1,.,TRBJ2-1,.,CASSFGATWGLHNEQFF,TGCGCCAGCAGCTTTGGGGCAACTTGGGGATTGCACAATGAGCAGTTCTTC
TRBV19,once,TRBJ1-5,TRBD1,CASSMGQGRQPQHF,TGTGCCAGTAGTATGGGACAGGGACGTCAGCCCCAGCATTTT
TRBV6-1,once,TRBJ1-3,.,CASSETTAGNTIYF,TGTGCCAGCAGTGAAACAACAGCTGGAAACACCATATATTTT
TRBV25-1,.,TRBJ2-2,.,CASSEPRAGYAGELFF,TGTGCCAGCAGTGAACCTCGGGCGGGCTACGCCGGGGAGCTGTTTTTT
TRBV30,.,TRBJ1-2,.,CAWSPQGRGYTF,TGTGCCTGGAGTCCACAGGGTCGTGGCTACACCTTC
TRBV27,.,TRBJ1-5,.,CASSPRGGNGNQPQHF,TGTGCCAGCAGTCCCCGGGGAGGGAATGGCAATCAGCCCCAGCATTTT
TRBV28,.,TRBJ1-2,.,CATFGGGYGYTF,TGTGCCACCTTCGGCGGGGGCTATGGCTACACCTTC
TRBV19,.,TRBJ1-1,TRBD1,CASSSARATGGWSTEAFF,TGTGCCAGTAGCTCGGCCCGGGCCACAGGGGGTTGGAGCACTGAAGCTTTCTTT
TRBV14,.,TRBJ1-1,.,CASSQRRDTEAFF,TGTGCCAGCAGCCAAAGGAGGGACACTGAAGCTTTCTTT
TRBV3-1/TRBV3-2,.,TRBJ2-5,.,CASSSGYQETQYF,TGTGCCAGCAGCTCCGGGTACCAAGAGACCCAGTACTTC
TRBV18,.,TRBJ2-2,TRBD1,CASSPPGQGVMELFF,TGTGCCAGCTCACCCCCGGGACAGGGAGTCATGGAGCTGTTTTTT
TRBV6-5,.,TRBJ1-5,TRBD1,CASKGGAGQPQHF,TGTGCCAGCAAAGGGGGCGCGGGGCAGCCCCAGCATTTT
TRBV30,.,TRBJ2-2,.,CAWSRLVARGTGELFF,TGTGCCTGGAGTCGGTTGGTAGCGCGGGGCACCGGGGAGCTGTTTTTT
TRBV30,.,TRBJ1-6,.,CAWSREGGRLSSPLHF,TGTGCCTGGAGCAGGGAGGGGGGACGCTTAAGTTCACCCCTCCACTTT
TRBV5-1,.,TRBJ2-2,.,CASSGGSGVRELFF,TGCGCCAGCAGCGGCGGGTCGGGGGTCCGGGAGCTGTTTTTT
TRBV7-2,.,TRBJ2-1,.,CASSSQGAYNEQFF,TGTGCCAGCAGCTCACAGGGTGCCTACAATGAGCAGTTCTTC
TRBV5-6,.,TRBJ1-2,TRBD1,CASSDGTVYGYTF,TGTGCCAGCAGCGACGGGACAGTTTATGGCTACACCTTC
TRBV28,.,TRBJ1-2,TRBD1,CASSGIGTGGLYSYGYTF,TGTGCCAGCAGTGGGATAGGGACAGGGGGCCTTTATAGCTATGGCTACACCTTC
TRBV28,.,TRBJ1-1,.,CASKREGFLRGVAFF,TGTGCCAGCAAACGGGAAGGCTTCCTCAGGGGTGTAGCTTTCTTT
TRBV5-1,.,TRBJ1-1,TRBD1,CASREDRGFTEAFF,TGCGCCAGCAGGGAAGACAGGGGATTTACTGAAGCTTTCTTT
TRBV5-1,.,TRBJ2-3,TRBD2,CASSPRVSGVVDTQYF,TGCGCCAGCAGCCCGAGGGTTAGCGGGGTTGTAGATACGCAGTATTTT
TRBV5-1,.,TRBJ1-1,TRBD1,CASSFDRVRNTEAFF,TGCGCCAGCAGCTTTGACAGGGTTAGGAACACTGAAGCTTTCTTT
TRBV15,few,TRBJ1-5,TRBD1,CATSRDGDRGLSNQPQHF,TGTGCCACCAGCAGAGATGGGGACAGGGGGCTCAGCAATCAGCCCCAGCATTTT
TRBV2,.,TRBJ1-5,.,CASTMTQGRQHF,TGTGCCAGCACCATGACCCAGGGTCGCCAGCATTTT
TRBV6-4,.,TRBJ2-3,TRBD2,CASKVAGGNNSQTSTDTQYF,TGTGCCAGCAAAGTAGCGGGGGGGAACAATTCACAGACTAGCACAGATACGCAGTATTTT
TRBV7-8,.,TRBJ2-6,.,CASSSLGHPSGANVLTF,TGTGCCAGCAGCTCATTGGGACATCCCTCTGGGGCCAACGTCCTGACTTTC
TRBV7-6,.,TRBJ1-2,TRBD1,CASSLITGEDGYTF,TGTGCCAGCAGCTTAATAACAGGGGAGGATGGCTACACCTTC
TRBV11-1,.,TRBJ1-1,.,CASRSGRRAAEAFF,TGTGCCAGCAGATCGGGGAGAAGGGCCGCTGAAGCTTTCTTT
TRBV29-1,.,TRBJ2-1,TRBD2,CSVGGSGGFTGNEQFF,TGCAGCGTTGGGGGTAGCGGGGGGTTTACAGGAAATGAGCAGTTCTTC